This T cell receptor beta chain was captured by sequencing in a study of early T cells in non-severe SARS-CoV-2 infection. The overall study: Unpaired chains resulted from sequencing bulk RNA of unsorted whole blood. Study conclusions and caveats: VDJdb matching skewed toward anti-spike CD8 responses, missing private and CD4 specificities.

Individual cDNA molecules were tagged with unique molecular identifiers. Each CDR3 protein gets one entry after TCRdb re-called the 5' RACE reads with MiXCR. The table has roughly 60,000 distinct CDR3 sequences, under 8% seen once. The CDR3 runs to 17 residues. V dropped 0 bases and J dropped 0 bases, with 12 bases sitting between them. Germline V gene sequence: CDR1 LGHNA, CDR2 YSLEER. This clonotype was seen many times. Antigen specificity is unknown. V is TRBV4-3 and J is TRBJ1-5; no firm D call. This sequence originates from an adult who was a healthcare worker with PCR-confirmed SARS-CoV-2 infection or an uninfected control (not recorded which). The sequencing here drew on whole blood, taken at baseline. The CDR3 DNA follows: TGCGCCAGCAGCCAAGATTTAAACAGATATAGCAATCAGCCCCAGCATTTT. Protein sequence: CASSQDLNRYSNQPQHF.